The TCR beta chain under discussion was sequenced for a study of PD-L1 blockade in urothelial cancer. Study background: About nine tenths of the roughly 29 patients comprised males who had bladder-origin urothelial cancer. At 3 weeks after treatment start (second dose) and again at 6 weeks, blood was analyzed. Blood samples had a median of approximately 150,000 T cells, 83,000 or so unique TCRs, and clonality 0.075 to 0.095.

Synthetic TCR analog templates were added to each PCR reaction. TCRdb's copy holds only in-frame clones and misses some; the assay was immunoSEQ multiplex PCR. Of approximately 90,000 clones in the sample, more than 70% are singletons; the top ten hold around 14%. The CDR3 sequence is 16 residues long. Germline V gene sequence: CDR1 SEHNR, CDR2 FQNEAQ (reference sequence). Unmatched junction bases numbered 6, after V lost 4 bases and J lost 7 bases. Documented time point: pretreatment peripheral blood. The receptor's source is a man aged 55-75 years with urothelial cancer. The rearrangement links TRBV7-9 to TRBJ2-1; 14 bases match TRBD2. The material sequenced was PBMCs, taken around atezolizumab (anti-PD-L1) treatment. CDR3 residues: CASSSWTSGRRNEQFF. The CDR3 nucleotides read TGTGCCAGCAGCTCCTGGACTAGCGGGAGGAGGAATGAGCAGTTCTTC.